Following are 27 T cell receptor beta chains from one sample sequenced in a study of regulatory and conventional T cells in RAG deficiency (TCRdb year 2017). The library was produced with the immunoSEQ multiplex PCR assay. TCRdb mirrors the immuneACCESS table, restricted to in-frame sequences. Some clones are absent from its copies; in checked studies, under half trace to an unresolved V gene, and the reason for the others is unknown. The table for this sample lists tens of thousands of clones; 85% to 90% of them were counted only once. Approximately 5.1% of the sample is held by the ten biggest clonotypes. Separately, the same data were catalogued under a study of regulatory T cells. From that second study: In the multiplex PCR, 52 forward TRBV primers and 13 reverse TRBJ primers were used, and assay-based and computational corrections were applied for amplification bias.

Sequencing used CD8+ T cells sorted from blood. The receptor set was obtained from a human donor in good health.

This sequence joins TRBV12-5 and TRBJ1-1; no firm D call. V was pared by 3 bases and J by 11 bases, with 13 bases between. The CDR3 loop spans 12 amino acids. Germline CDR1 is LGHNT and CDR2 is FRNRAP. Here the CDR3 reads CASGFPGYSAFF. DNA for the CDR3: TGTGCTAGTGGTTTCCCGGGTTATTCGGCTTTCTTT.

The chain combines TRBV5-4 with TRBJ2-7; TRBD2 is a possible D gene (5 bases). There are 13 residues in the CDR3. Germline V lookup: CDR1 SGHNT, CDR2 YYREEE (reference sequence). The V and J ends lost 5 bases and 5 bases respectively, with 14 bases between them. CDR3 coding DNA: TGTGCCAGCAGTGAGGGTTACGGGGACGAGCAGTACTTC. Its protein product is CASSEGYGDEQYF.

V and J are TRBV18 and TRBJ2-5; D may match TRBD1 or TRBD2 (5 bases each). Matching the DNA end better, TRBJ2-7 makes the J call doubtful. The V gene's germline CDR1 is KGHSH and CDR2 LQKENI. The CDR3 has 13 amino acids. The CDR3 is CASSPGGNYEQYF. As DNA, the CDR3 is TGTGCCAGCTCACCAGGGGGAAACTACGAGCAGTACTTC.

The chain couples TRBV7-6 to TRBJ2-1; 7 positions agree with TRBD2. J gave up 8 bases and V 5 bases, and 6 bases lay outside the gene matches. The CDR3 loop spans 13 amino acids. The germline gives CDR1 SGHVS, CDR2 FNYEAQ. This CDR3 is CASSPGGGYEQFF. In nucleotides, the CDR3 is TGTGCCAGCAGCCCGGGGGGAGGGTATGAGCAGTTCTTC. Variable domain in full (rest from reference TRBV7-6 and TRBJ2-1): GAGVSQSPRYKVTKRGQDVALRCDPISGHVSLYWYRQALGQGPEFLTYFNYEAQQDKSGLPNDRFSAERPEGSISTLTIQRTEQRDSAMYRCASSPGGGYEQFFGPGTRLTVL.

The rearrangement uses TRBV6-1 and TRBJ2-5; a possible D gene is TRBD2 (6 bases). The CDR3 sequence is 13 residues long. Germline V gene lookup returns CDR1 MNHNS and CDR2 SASEGT. V lost 5 bases, J lost 3 bases, and 10 bases lay in between. The CDR3 region is CASSHPGEETQYF. In nucleotides, the CDR3 is TGTGCCAGCAGTCACCCGGGGGAAGAGACCCAGTACTTC.

The table lists this clone with a count of one. This chain uses TRBV5-4 with TRBJ2-1; D remains ambiguous. The CDR3 sequence is 12 residues long. The germline CDR1 and CDR2 sequences are SGHNT and YYREEE (reference sequence). The V gene lost 3 bases and the J gene lost 6 bases, with 7 bases spanning the gap. As DNA, the CDR3 is TGTGCCAGCAGCTCGGAAATCAATGAGCAGTTCTTC. Residues: CASSSEINEQFF.

The genes are TRBV6-6 and TRBJ1-2; 9 nucleotides match TRBD1. Germline V lookup: CDR1 MNHNY, CDR2 SVGAGI (reference sequence). J was trimmed by 2 bases and V by 7 bases; bases with no gene match: 5. The CDR3 runs 14 residues. Here the CDR3 reads CASTPTGGNYGYTF. The CDR3 DNA reads TGTGCCAGCACCCCGACAGGGGGGAACTATGGCTACACCTTC.

This chain links TRBV27 with TRBJ2-5; TRBD1 agrees at 7 bases. The CDR3 sequence is 14 residues long. The V segment lost 3 bases and the J segment 7 bases; nucleotides outside the gene matches: 8. From germline, CDR1 is MNHEY and CDR2 SMNVEV (reference sequence). For the CDR3, the DNA is TGTGCCAGCAGTTTTAGTACAGGGGAAGCGACCCAGTACTTC. It encodes CASSFSTGEATQYF.

The chain is built from TRBV7-6 and TRBJ2-2; possibly TRBD1 or TRBD2 for D (6 bases each). Trimming left V 5 bases short and J 0 bases short, with 22 bases between. The CDR3 is 19 amino acids. Germline V gene data show CDR1 as SGHVS and CDR2 as FNYEAQ. CDR3 DNA: TGTGCCAGCAGCAAGGACAGAAAAGGCATAGCGGCGAACACCGGGGAGCTGTTTTTT. Protein sequence: CASSKDRKGIAANTGELFF.

Concerning this clone itself: Within the sample, other DNA sequences also encode this same CDR3. V and J are TRBV28 and TRBJ2-3, with D perhaps TRBD1 or TRBD2 (5 bases each). The CDR3 is 16 amino acids. Germline CDR1 reads MDHEN; CDR2 reads SYDVKM. V dropped 6 bases and J dropped 2 bases, with 18 bases sitting between them. CDR3 sequence: CASRPERGGDTDTQYF. The CDR3 nucleotides are TGTGCCAGCAGACCGGAGAGGGGTGGGGACACAGATACGCAGTATTTT.

The chain uses TRBV9 and TRBJ2-1; 7 bases align to TRBD2. Trimming removed 4 bases from V and 0 bases from J; junction bases left unmatched: 7. Germline V CDR1 and CDR2: SGDLS, YYNGEE. This CDR3 spans 16 amino acids. The CDR3 loop is CASSTPGGSSYNEQFF. DNA for the CDR3: TGTGCCAGCAGCACCCCTGGCGGGAGCTCCTACAATGAGCAGTTCTTC.

This sequence joins TRBV6-1 and TRBJ1-6; unclear D gene. In germline, CDR1 is MNHNS, CDR2 SASEGT. The CDR3 has 11 amino acids. Trimming took 7 bases from V and 7 from J, leaving 5 bases between them. CDR3 amino acids: CASIGNSPLHF. The DNA of the CDR3 is TGTGCCAGCATCGGAAATTCACCCCTCCACTTT.

The V gene is TRBV15, the J gene TRBJ2-3; possible D gene TRBD2, 6 bases. Per the germline V gene, CDR1 is LNHNV and CDR2 is YYDKDF (reference sequence). The V end lost 1 base, the J end lost 3 bases, and 17 bases lay between the germline ends. This CDR3 spans 17 amino acids. The CDR3 DNA reads TGTGCCACCAGCAGAGGTTTGGCGGGGAGGAGGACAGATACGCAGTATTTT. It codes for CATSRGLAGRRTDTQYF.

This chain joins TRBV28 and TRBJ1-1; no reliable D call. The CDR3 runs 15 residues. Deletions cut 3 bases from V and 0 bases from J, with 11 bases between. Germline loops: CDR1 MDHEN, CDR2 SYDVKM. The CDR3 is CASSFGVRMNTEAFF. DNA of the CDR3: TGTGCCAGCAGTTTTGGAGTACGGATGAACACTGAAGCTTTCTTT.

This chain uses TRBV6-5 with TRBJ2-1; TRBD2 is a possible D gene (6 bases). The CDR3 runs to 13 residues. Germline CDR1 MNHEY, CDR2 SVGAGI. The ends were cut back, 2 bases at V and 4 bases at J, with 6 bases in the middle. The DNA for the CDR3 is TGTGCCAGCAGTTACGGGGGGTACAATGAGCAGTTCTTC. It encodes CASSYGGYNEQFF.

The chain uses TRBV7-8 and TRBJ2-3, with a possible D match to TRBD1 (6 bases). In germline, CDR1 is SGHVS, CDR2 FQNEAQ. This CDR3 is built from 16 residues. Trimming took 5 bases from V and 2 from J, leaving 17 bases between them. The CDR3 nucleotides are TGTGCCAGCAGCCCTCCAGGGGAGTTACCCACAGATACGCAGTATTTT. Its translation is CASSPPGELPTDTQYF.

In nucleotides, the CDR3 is TGTGCCAGCAGTTTGGCCACGGGGGGCGCTTATGGCTACACCTTC. The encoded protein is CASSLATGGAYGYTF. The chain has TRBV27 and TRBJ1-2; a weak D match, TRBD1 (6 bases). Germline V CDR1 and CDR2: MNHEY, SMNVEV (reference sequence). Trimming took off 3 bases at V and 5 bases at J, with 16 bases between the two ends. The CDR3 has 15 amino acids.

The chain links TRBV7-6 to TRBJ2-5, with D unresolved. CDR3 length: 15 residues. The germline V gene has CDR1 SGHVS and CDR2 FNYEAQ. V was cut by 1 base and J by 2 bases, with 11 bases left in between. The CDR3 nucleotides are TGTGCCAGCAGCTTAGGTGGCGGAGATCAAGAGACCCAGTACTTC. Its translation: CASSLGGGDQETQYF.

The genes are TRBV27 and TRBJ2-5, with 7 bases identical to TRBD1. After removal of 6 bases from V and 5 bases from J, the junction contained 6 bases not matched to a gene. There are 13 residues in the CDR3. From germline, CDR1 is MNHEY and CDR2 SMNVEV (reference sequence). This CDR3 reads CASSPTGWETQYF. CDR3 DNA sequence: TGTGCCAGCAGCCCGACAGGGTGGGAGACCCAGTACTTC.

The V call is TRBV19, the J call TRBJ1-2; 8 positions match TRBD1. This CDR3 spans 15 amino acids. Germline lookup yields CDR1 LNHDA and CDR2 SQIVND (reference sequence). J was trimmed by 2 bases and V by 4 bases; bases with no gene match: 6. The CDR3 DNA is TGTGCCAGTAGTACCGGACAGGGCCCAAACTATGGCTACACCTTC. Translating gives CASSTGQGPNYGYTF.

This clone was counted between two and nine times. The chain has TRBV7-9 and TRBJ2-7, with TRBD1 matching 7 bases. Germline-derived CDR1 and CDR2 are SEHNR and FQNEAQ (reference sequence). The CDR3 has 14 amino acids. With 4 bases clipped from V and 3 bases from J, the junction kept 6 bases outside the gene matches. In DNA form, the CDR3 reads TGTGCCAGCAGCTCCCGGGACAGATACTACGAGCAGTACTTC. It specifies CASSSRDRYYEQYF.

The chain combines TRBV5-7 with TRBJ2-7; either TRBD1 or TRBD2 may supply D (5 bases each). TRBV5-7 is assigned to the ORF class and has an uncertain function. The CDR3 extends over 13 amino acids. The V and J ends lost 4 bases and 1 base respectively, with 9 bases between them. The CDR3 DNA reads TGTGCCAGCAGCCGGGACGAGTCCTACGAGCAGTACTTC. Translation: CASSRDESYEQYF.

DNA for the CDR3: TGTGCCAGCAACCCAGGGGGCAACACTGAAGCTTTCTTT. This translates into CASNPGGNTEAFF. The chain uses TRBV9 and TRBJ1-1, with 8 bases fitting TRBD1. V shed 6 bases and J 2 bases; nucleotides not matched to a gene: 3. The CDR3 runs 13 residues. CDR1 and CDR2 from the germline V gene are SGDLS and YYNGEE.

CDR3 DNA sequence: TGTGCCAGCAGCCTAGGGACTAGCGGGGGGGTGCAGACCCAGTACTTC. Translation gives CASSLGTSGGVQTQYF. This sequence joins TRBV7-6 and TRBJ2-5; 16 bases fit TRBD2. Germline CDR1 SGHVS, CDR2 FNYEAQ. With 5 bases clipped from V and 6 bases from J, the junction kept 6 bases outside the gene matches. The CDR3 runs 16 residues.

The chain has TRBV10-3 and TRBJ2-3; D is ambiguous. The germline CDR1 and CDR2 sequences are ENHRY and SYGVKD. V was clipped by 6 bases and J by 0 bases, with 10 bases between them. The CDR3 is 14 residues long. This CDR3 is CAIRQRPSTDTQYF. In DNA, the CDR3 is TGTGCCATCAGACAGCGACCCAGCACAGATACGCAGTATTTT.

The rearrangement joins TRBV27 to TRBJ1-1; no firm D call. This CDR3 region has 15 residues. The V gene lost 5 bases and the J gene lost 1 base, with 14 bases spanning the gap. Germline CDR1 and CDR2: MNHEY and SMNVEV (reference sequence). This CDR3 is CASSLAPEGNTEAFF. CDR3 DNA: TGTGCCAGCAGTCTGGCGCCGGAGGGGAACACTGAAGCTTTCTTT.

The rearrangement links TRBV7-2 to TRBJ2-1, with D possibly matching TRBD2 (6 bases). The ends were cut back, 5 bases at V and 8 bases at J, with 13 bases in the middle. CDR3 size: 13 residues. CDR1 and CDR2 (germline): SGHTA, FQGNSA. CDR3: CASSRGGYDEQFF. CDR3 bases: TGTGCCAGCAGCCGAGGAGGGTACGATGAGCAGTTCTTC.